Following are 20 T cell receptor beta chains from one sample sequenced in a study of T cells after yellow fever vaccination. TCRdb re-analysed the 5' RACE reads in MiXCR, keeping a single row per CDR3 protein. The table includes about 220,000 distinct CDR3 sequences, less than 3.5% detected once. Sample: CD4+ T cells sorted from PBMCs, taken 10 days after the yellow fever booster vaccination. These receptors were taken from a man younger than 35 who received the YFV17D yellow fever vaccine.

The CDR3 sequence: CASSVGLADRPELSTDTQYF. CDR3 DNA: TGCGCCAGCAGTGTCGGTCTAGCGGACAGGCCCGAATTATCCACAGATACGCAGTATTTT. V and J are TRBV10-1 and TRBJ2-3; the D gene could be TRBD1 or TRBD2 (7 bases each). Germline V lookup: CDR1 WNHNN, CDR2 SYGVQD (reference sequence). The CDR3 runs to 20 residues. V lost 4 bases and J 2 bases, leaving 28 bases between the germline ends.

The rearrangement uses TRBV5-1 and TRBJ2-5; 7 bases line up with TRBD1. This CDR3 region has 13 residues. Germline loops: CDR1 SGHRS, CDR2 YFSETQ. The ends lost 3 bases at V and 3 bases at J; junction bases unmatched: 2. The CDR3 nucleotides read TGCGCCAGCAGCTCAGGGACAGAAGAGACCCAGTACTTC. This encodes CASSSGTEETQYF.

This clonotype was seen many times. This sequence joins TRBV6-2 or TRBV6-3 and TRBJ2-1; TRBD2 agrees at 10 bases. V lost 5 bases and J lost 11; bases outside the gene matches: 3. Germline V CDR1 and CDR2: MNHEY, SVGEGT. The CDR3 runs 12 residues. CDR3 region: CASSLAGAKQFF. DNA for the CDR3: TGTGCCAGCAGTCTAGCGGGGGCCAAGCAGTTCTTC.

The chain carries TRBV29-1 and TRBJ1-2, with D hard to call. The CDR3 spans 12 residues. CDR1 is SQVTM and CDR2 is ANQGSEA in the germline V gene. Trimming left V 7 bases short and J 2 bases short, with 11 bases between. This CDR3 is CSDTYGNYGYTF. The CDR3 DNA sequence: TGCAGCGATACTTACGGAAACTATGGCTACACCTTC.

This sequence joins TRBV5-1 and TRBJ2-1; D gene ambiguous. V dropped 2 bases and J dropped 7 bases, with 10 bases sitting between them. CDR3 length: 13 residues. Germline V gives CDR1 SGHRS, CDR2 YFSETQ. CDR3 sequence: CASSFQGLNEQFF. The CDR3 nucleotides are TGCGCCAGCAGCTTTCAAGGCCTAAATGAGCAGTTCTTC.

This clonotype appeared many times. This chain links TRBV24-1 with TRBJ2-7; D tentatively fits TRBD1 or TRBD2 (5 bases each). The V gene's germline CDR1 is KGHDR and CDR2 SFDVKD. The CDR3 has 14 residues. CDR3 sequence: CPTVPGASFYEQYV. CDR3 bases: TGTCCCACCGTTCCCGGGGCCAGCTTCTACGAGCAGTACGTC.

Ten or more counts support this clonotype. Here the CDR3 reads CASSLVPGLDGNEKLFF. CDR3 nucleotide sequence: TGTGCCAGCAGCTTAGTACCGGGCCTTGACGGTAATGAAAAACTGTTTTTT. This chain connects TRBV7-2 to TRBJ1-4; D unclear. CDR3 length equals 17 residues. CDR1 and CDR2 from the germline V gene are SGHTA and FQGNSA. V was pared by 1 base and J by 4 bases, with 16 bases between.

This clonotype came up many times. The chain uses TRBV20-1 and TRBJ2-7, with D perhaps TRBD1 (5 bases). Trimming shortened V by 4 bases and J by 0 bases, and 10 bases separated the two germline ends. CDR3 length equals 13 residues. Germline lookup yields CDR1 DFQATT and CDR2 SNEGSKA (reference sequence). CDR3 DNA: TGCAGTGCTACTCAGGGTATCTCCTACGAGCAGTACGTC. Translated: CSATQGISYEQYV.

Ten or more counts support this clonotype. The chain links TRBV12-3 or TRBV12-4 to TRBJ2-7; possibly TRBD2 for D (6 bases). With 6 bases removed from V and 5 bases from J, the gap between germline ends came to 14 bases. The CDR3 extends over 13 amino acids. The CDR3 is CASRPGTGHEQYF. CDR3 bases: TGTGCCAGCAGGCCTGGGACTGGCCACGAGCAGTACTTC.

The V gene is TRBV6-2 or TRBV6-3, the J gene TRBJ2-7; no definite D call. The CDR3 runs to 13 residues. Germline-derived CDR1 and CDR2 are MNHEY and SVGEGT. Trimming took off 0 bases at V and 9 bases at J, with 12 bases between the two ends. The CDR3 spells CASSYSGTVPQYV. CDR3 nucleotide sequence: TGTGCCAGCAGTTACTCGGGCACAGTCCCGCAGTACGTC.

The sample holds a few counts of this clonotype. The V gene is TRBV20-1, the J gene TRBJ1-6; possibly TRBD1 for D (6 bases). The V gene's germline CDR1 is DFQATT and CDR2 SNEGSKA (reference sequence). This CDR3 region has 13 residues. This CDR3 reads CSVQGAHNSPLHF. The CDR3 DNA reads TGCAGCGTACAGGGAGCTCATAATTCACCCCTCCACTTT.

This clonotype showed up just a few times. The V call is TRBV12-3 or TRBV12-4, the J call TRBJ2-2, with 9 bases matching TRBD1. The CDR3 is 15 residues long. The ends lost 8 bases at V and 2 bases at J; junction bases unmatched: 6. CDR3 nucleotide sequence: TGTGCCAGCGGTGAGACAGGGGGAAACACCGGGGAGCTGTTTTTT. Protein product: CASGETGGNTGELFF.

This chain uses TRBV7-8 with TRBJ2-3, with 12 bases lining up with TRBD2. The CDR3 consists of 17 residues. After removal of 0 bases from V and 6 bases from J, the junction contained 7 bases not matched to a gene. Germline loops: CDR1 SGHVS, CDR2 FQNEAQ. The CDR3 is CASSLARLAGVRDTQYF. The CDR3 DNA is TGTGCCAGCAGCTTAGCAAGACTAGCGGGGGTAAGGGATACGCAGTATTTT.

This chain links TRBV19 with TRBJ2-1, with TRBD1 as a possible D gene (6 bases). The CDR3 loop spans 15 amino acids. Trimming stripped 5 bases from V and 0 bases from J, with 11 bases between. Germline values: CDR1 LNHDA, CDR2 SQIVND (reference sequence). The CDR3 loop reads CASSADSFSYNEQFF. The CDR3 DNA reads TGTGCCAGTAGTGCGGACAGTTTCTCCTACAATGAGCAGTTCTTC.

This clonotype was observed a handful of times. The genes are TRBV20-1 and TRBJ2-3; D gene ambiguous. V was trimmed by 0 bases and J by 1 base, leaving 8 bases between them. This CDR3 has 14 residues. Germline V CDR1 and CDR2: DFQATT, SNEGSKA (reference sequence). CDR3: CSARDPSGTDTQYF. CDR3 DNA: TGCAGTGCTAGAGACCCAAGCGGCACAGATACGCAGTATTTT.

The table lists this clonotype with many counts. The chain combines TRBV28 with TRBJ1-2; 7 nucleotides line up with TRBD1. The ends lost 6 bases at V and 2 bases at J; junction bases unmatched: 12. CDR1 is MDHEN and CDR2 is SYDVKM in the germline V gene. The CDR3 contains 16 residues. The CDR3: CASSSFIGQVNYGYTF. In DNA form, the CDR3 reads TGTGCCAGCAGCTCATTTATCGGACAGGTGAACTATGGCTACACCTTC.

This clonotype has just a few counts. One end of the junction varies from germline; a read error may be responsible. The V gene is TRBV5-1, the J gene TRBJ2-1; the D gene is possibly TRBD1 (5 bases). Germline V gene sequence: CDR1 SGHRS, CDR2 YFSETQ. This CDR3 contains 13 residues. CDR3 residues: CASRRASSNEQFF. The DNA for the CDR3 is TGCGCCTCCCGCAGGGCTTCCTCCAATGAGCAGTTCTTC.

This clonotype was recorded many times. Here the CDR3 DNA reads TGTGCCAGCAGTTTAGCTGGACAGGGAGGCAATTCACCCCTCCACTTT. This encodes CASSLAGQGGNSPLHF. The J gene is TRBJ1-6, the V gene TRBV12-3 or TRBV12-4; 8 nucleotides agree with TRBD1. The CDR3 covers 16 residues. V shed 0 bases and J 7 bases; nucleotides not matched to a gene: 5.

This clonotype was counted many times. This rearrangement joins TRBV12-3 or TRBV12-4 to TRBJ1-2; the D is unclear. The CDR3 is made up of 14 amino acids. The V gene lost 6 bases and the J gene lost 5 bases, with 16 bases spanning the gap. CDR3 nucleotides: TGTGCCAGCAGCCTAACCCCACCTGGTTATGGCTACACCTTC. Protein: CASSLTPPGYGYTF.

This clonotype was observed at least ten times. In nucleotides, the CDR3 is TGCGCCAGCAGTTCGACTCCGGGACAGGGGGAGACCCAGTACTTC. This codes for CASSSTPGQGETQYF. The chain combines TRBV5-1 with TRBJ2-5; 10 bases are shared with TRBD1. This CDR3 contains 15 residues. Germline V gene data show CDR1 as SGHRS and CDR2 as YFSETQ. V lost 5 bases and J lost 5; bases outside the gene matches: 9.